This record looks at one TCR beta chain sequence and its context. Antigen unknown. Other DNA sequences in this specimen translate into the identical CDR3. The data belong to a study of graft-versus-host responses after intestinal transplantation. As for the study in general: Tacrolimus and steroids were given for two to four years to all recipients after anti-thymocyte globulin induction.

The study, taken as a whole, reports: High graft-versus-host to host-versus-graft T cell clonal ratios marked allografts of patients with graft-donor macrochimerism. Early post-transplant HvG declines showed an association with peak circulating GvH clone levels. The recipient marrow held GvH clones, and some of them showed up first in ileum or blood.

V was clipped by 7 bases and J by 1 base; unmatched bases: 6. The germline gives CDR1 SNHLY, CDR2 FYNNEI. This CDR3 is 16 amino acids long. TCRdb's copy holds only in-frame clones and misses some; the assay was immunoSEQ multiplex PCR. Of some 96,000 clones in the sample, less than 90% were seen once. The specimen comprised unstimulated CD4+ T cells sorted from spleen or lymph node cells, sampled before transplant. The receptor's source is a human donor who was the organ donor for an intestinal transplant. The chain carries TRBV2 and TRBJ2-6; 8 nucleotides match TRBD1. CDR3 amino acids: CASIPDRVSGANVLTF. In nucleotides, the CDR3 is TGTGCCAGCATCCCGGACAGGGTTTCTGGGGCCAACGTCCTGACTTTC.